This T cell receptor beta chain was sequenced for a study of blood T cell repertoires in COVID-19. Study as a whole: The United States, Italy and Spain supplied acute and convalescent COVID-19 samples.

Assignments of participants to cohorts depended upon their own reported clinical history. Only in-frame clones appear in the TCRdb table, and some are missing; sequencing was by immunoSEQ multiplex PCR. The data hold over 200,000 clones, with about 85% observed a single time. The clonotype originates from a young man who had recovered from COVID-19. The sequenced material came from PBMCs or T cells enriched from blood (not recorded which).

CDR3 sequence (DNA): TGTGCCAGCTCTCCCCCGAGTGGGGACATCCTTGGGACCCAGTACTTC. It yields the protein CASSPPSGDILGTQYF. The chain joins TRBV18 to TRBJ2-5; tentatively, D is TRBD1 (6 bases). The ends were cut back, 6 bases at V and 7 bases at J, with 24 bases in the middle. Germline V gives CDR1 KGHSH, CDR2 LQKENI. This CDR3 comprises 16 residues.